This T cell receptor (beta chain) was observed in a study of CD8 T cells in ankylosing spondylitis. Study results and limitations: Some of the motif variants had earlier been found in reactive arthritis patients' fluid and blood. Significantly higher representation of disease-linked clones was reported for matched ankylosing spondylitis synovial fluid. What seemed typical of ankylosing spondylitis blood was a TCR beta motif built from several highly homologous variants.

Comment on this clonotype: Its antigen remains unidentified.

Libraries for TCR beta were made by quantitative 5'-RACE with molecular barcodes. TCRdb redid the calling of the 5' RACE reads with MiXCR, one entry per CDR3 protein. The sample lists about 340,000 distinct CDR3 sequences, roughly 8% occurring once. The clonotype originates from a male donor with ankylosing spondylitis. The specimen was blood, either unsorted or a sorted T cell fraction (not recorded which).

This chain's CDR3 is CSAQPPGPPGEQYF. The CDR3 region has the DNA TGCAGTGCTCAACCACCCGGGCCCCCGGGGGAGCAGTACTTC. This chain uses TRBV20-1 with TRBJ2-7; a possible D gene is TRBD2 (5 bases). V lost 5 bases, J lost 7 bases, and 21 bases lay in between. The CDR3 is 14 residues long. Germline CDR1 is DFQATT and CDR2 is SNEGSKA (reference sequence).